This TCR beta chain is drawn from a study of beta chain features in type 1 diabetes. Trimming pared 4 bases from V and 4 bases from J, leaving 12 bases between. The V gene's germline CDR1 is SGHNT and CDR2 YYREEE (reference sequence). This CDR3 comprises 14 residues. In its sample, this clone was seen a few times. Its antigen is as yet unknown. Sorted populations all had greater than 98% purity. Expressed TCRB transcripts were sequenced after all isolated RNA was converted to cDNA. Some 3.6 million reads were obtained on average from naive, central memory and regulatory T cell samples. Here immunoSEQ multiplex PCR was the method, and the copy in TCRdb shows in-frame clones only, minus some. Of about 900,000 clones listed, 17% are singletons. Study results and limitations: PCR could preferentially amplify shorter templates, alike in patients and controls.

The rearrangement joins TRBV5-4 to TRBJ2-1, with D perhaps matching TRBD2 (5 bases). The sequenced sample was naive CD4+ T cells from blood. The TCR comes from a young woman in good health. The CDR3 reads CASSDSRGYNEQFF. The CDR3 bases are TGTGCCAGCAGCGACTCCCGGGGTTACAATGAGCAGTTCTTC.